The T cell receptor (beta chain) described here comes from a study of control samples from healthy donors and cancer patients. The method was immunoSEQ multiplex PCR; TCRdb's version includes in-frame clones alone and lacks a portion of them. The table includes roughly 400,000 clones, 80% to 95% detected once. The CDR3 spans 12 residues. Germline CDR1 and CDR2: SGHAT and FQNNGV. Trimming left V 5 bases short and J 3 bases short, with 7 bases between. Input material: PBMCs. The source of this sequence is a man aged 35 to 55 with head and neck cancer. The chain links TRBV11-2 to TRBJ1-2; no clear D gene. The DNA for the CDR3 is TGTGCCAGCAGCCGGACCCACTATGGCTACACCTTC. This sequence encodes CASSRTHYGYTF.